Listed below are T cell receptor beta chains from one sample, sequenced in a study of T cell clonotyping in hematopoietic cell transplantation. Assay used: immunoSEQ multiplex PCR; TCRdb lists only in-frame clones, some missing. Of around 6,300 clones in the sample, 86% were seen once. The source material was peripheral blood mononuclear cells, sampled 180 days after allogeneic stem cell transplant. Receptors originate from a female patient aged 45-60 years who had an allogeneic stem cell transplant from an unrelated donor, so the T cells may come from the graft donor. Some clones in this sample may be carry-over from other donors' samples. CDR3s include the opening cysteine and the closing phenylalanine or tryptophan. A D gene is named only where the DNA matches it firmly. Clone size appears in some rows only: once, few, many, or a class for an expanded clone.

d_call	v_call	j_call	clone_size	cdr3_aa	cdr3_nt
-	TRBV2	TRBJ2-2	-	CASSTFLNTGELFF	TGTGCCAGCAGTACTTTTCTGAACACCGGGGAGCTGTTTTTT
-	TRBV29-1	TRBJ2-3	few	CSVGTQYF	TGCAGCGTCGGTACGCAGTATTTT
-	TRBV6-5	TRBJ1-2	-	CASKHRSNYGYTF	TGTGCCAGCAAACACAGGTCAAACTATGGCTACACCTTC
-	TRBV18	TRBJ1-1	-	CASSPPQNTEAFF	TGTGCCAGCTCACCCCCCCAGAACACTGAAGCTTTCTTT
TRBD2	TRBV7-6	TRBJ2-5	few	CASSLEAGGLETQYF	TGTGCCAGCAGCTTAGAAGCGGGGGGGCTTGAGACCCAGTACTTC
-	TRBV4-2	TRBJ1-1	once	CASSLEAPVMNTEAFF	TGTGCCAGCAGCCTGGAGGCCCCCGTGATGAACACTGAAGCTTTCTTT
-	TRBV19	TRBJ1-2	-	CASSIMGVNYGYTF	TGTGCCAGTAGTATTATGGGGGTCAACTATGGCTACACCTTC
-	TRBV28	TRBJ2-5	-	CASSLHRQLPQETQYF	TGTGCCAGCAGTTTACACCGACAGCTACCCCAAGAGACCCAGTACTTC
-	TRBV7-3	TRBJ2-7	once	CASSHAGGYEQYF	TGTGCCAGCAGCCACGCGGGCGGATACGAGCAGTACTTC
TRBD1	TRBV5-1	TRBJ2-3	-	CASHRGESDTQYF	TGCGCCAGCCACAGGGGTGAGTCAGATACGCAGTATTTT
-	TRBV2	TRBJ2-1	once	CASSAGLVAPGEQFF	TGTGCCAGCAGTGCAGGGCTAGTTGCGCCCGGGGAGCAGTTCTTC
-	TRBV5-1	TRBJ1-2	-	CASANTNYGYTF	TGCGCCAGCGCGAACACTAACTATGGCTACACCTTC
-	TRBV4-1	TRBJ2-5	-	CASSQEGSRETQYF	TGCGCCAGCAGCCAAGAAGGGAGCAGGGAGACCCAGTACTTC
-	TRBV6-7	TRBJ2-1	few	CASTEDGGDEQFF	TGTGCCAGCACCGAGGACGGGGGCGATGAGCAGTTCTTC
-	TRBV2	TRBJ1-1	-	CASSERDTEAFF	TGTGCCAGCAGTGAACGGGACACTGAAGCTTTCTTT
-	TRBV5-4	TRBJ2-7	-	CASSGPGSYYEQYF	TGTGCCAGCAGCGGCCCCGGGTCATACTACGAGCAGTACTTC
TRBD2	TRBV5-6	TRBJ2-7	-	CASSRWAAGGYEQYF	TGTGCCAGCAGCCGCTGGGCAGCGGGGGGGTACGAGCAGTACTTC
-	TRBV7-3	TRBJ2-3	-	CASSLTVSSPHPPRHTDTQYF	TGTGCCAGCAGCTTAACGGTGAGTAGCCCGCATCCCCCACGCCACACAGATACGCAGTATTTT
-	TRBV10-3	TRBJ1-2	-	CAISAGGYGYTF	TGTGCCATCAGTGCTGGGGGTTATGGCTACACCTTC
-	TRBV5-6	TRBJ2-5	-	CASSFVRSQETQYF	TGTGCCAGCAGCTTTGTCCGGAGCCAAGAGACCCAGTACTTC
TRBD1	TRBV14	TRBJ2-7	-	CASSPIDRGGYEQYF	TGTGCCAGCAGCCCGATTGACAGGGGAGGCTACGAGCAGTACTTC
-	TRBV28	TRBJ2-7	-	CASTNSGLGRPSYEQYF	TGTGCCAGCACCAACAGCGGACTGGGAAGACCCTCCTACGAGCAGTACTTC
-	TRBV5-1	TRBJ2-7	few	CASSPPDSYEQYF	TGCGCCAGCAGCCCCCCGGACAGCTACGAGCAGTACTTC
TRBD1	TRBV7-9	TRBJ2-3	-	CARWDRNTDTQYF	TGTGCCAGGTGGGACAGAAACACAGATACGCAGTATTTT
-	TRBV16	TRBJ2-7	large	CASSPYIRGNEQYF	TGTGCCAGCAGCCCCTACATCCGGGGCAACGAGCAGTACTTC
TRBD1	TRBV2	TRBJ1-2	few	CASSETGTGVYGYTF	TGTGCCAGCAGCGAAACCGGGACAGGGGTCTATGGCTACACCTTC
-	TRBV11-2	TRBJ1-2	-	CASSFAGVNGYTF	TGTGCCAGCAGCTTTGCTGGAGTGAATGGCTACACCTTC
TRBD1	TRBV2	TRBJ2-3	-	CASSLQGPTDTQYF	TGTGCCAGCTCATTACAGGGGCCAACAGATACGCAGTATTTT